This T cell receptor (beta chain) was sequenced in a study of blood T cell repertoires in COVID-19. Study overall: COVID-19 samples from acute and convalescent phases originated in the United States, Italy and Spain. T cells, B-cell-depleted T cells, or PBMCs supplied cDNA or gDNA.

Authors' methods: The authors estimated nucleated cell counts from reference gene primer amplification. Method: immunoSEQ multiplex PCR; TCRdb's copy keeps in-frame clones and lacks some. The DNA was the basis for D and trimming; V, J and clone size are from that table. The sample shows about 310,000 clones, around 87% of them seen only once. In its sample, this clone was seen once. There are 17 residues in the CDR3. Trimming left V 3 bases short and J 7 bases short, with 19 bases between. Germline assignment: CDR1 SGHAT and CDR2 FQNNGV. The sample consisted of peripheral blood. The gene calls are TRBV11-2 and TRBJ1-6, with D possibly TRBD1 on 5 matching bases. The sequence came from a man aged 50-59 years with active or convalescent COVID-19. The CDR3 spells CASSLRTIGERNSPLHF. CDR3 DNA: TGTGCCAGCAGCTTGAGGACAATAGGGGAAAGGAATTCACCCCTCCACTTT.